The entry below gives a single T cell receptor beta chain sequence along with its context. Its antigen remains unidentified. The sample comes from a study of T cell repertoires in ileal Crohn's disease. Study-level background: Roughly 40% were active smokers at surgery; median disease duration was roughly 8 years. About half received postoperative treatment, about a dozen with thiopurines and 15 to 20 anti-TNF.

CDR1 and CDR2 (germline): SGHVS, FNYEAQ. Trimming took off 5 bases at V and 1 base at J, with 11 bases between the two ends. The CDR3 is 14 residues long. Overall study findings and caveats: Mucosal expansions were suggested to be mainly CD8 T cells. Clonal expansions were more frequent in active smokers than non-smokers at surgery.

The protocol was immunoSEQ multiplex PCR, while the TCRdb copy is restricted to in-frame clones and leaves out a portion. Here the sample spans approximately 3,500 clones, approximately 90% being singletons. The sequence derives from an adult with Crohn's disease. Material: ileal tissue. The J gene is TRBJ1-1, the V gene TRBV7-6; D may be TRBD1 (6 bases). The CDR3 nucleotides read TGTGCCAGCAGCGCAACGACAGGGAACACTGAAGCTTTCTTT. It yields the protein CASSATTGNTEAFF. The whole variable domain, filled in from reference TRBV7-6 and TRBJ1-1, reads GAGVSQSPRYKVTKRGQDVALRCDPISGHVSLYWYRQALGQGPEFLTYFNYEAQQDKSGLPNDRFSAERPEGSISTLTIQRTEQRDSAMYRCASSATTGNTEAFFGQGTRLTVV.